These T cell receptor beta chains were read from a single sample in a study of blood T cell repertoires in COVID-19. Only in-frame clones appear in the TCRdb table, and some are missing; sequencing was by immunoSEQ multiplex PCR. Of 200,000 to 250,000 clones in the sample, nearly 90% are singletons; the top ten hold about 12%. Sequenced: peripheral blood. The receptors were sampled from a woman between 18 and 30 years old who had recovered from COVID-19. CDR3s include the opening cysteine and the closing phenylalanine or tryptophan. The D gene is left open where the match is weak. Rows give clone size only sometimes, using once, few, many, or a class for an expanded clone.

cdr3_aa cdr3_nt j_call cdr3_length v_call d_call clone_size
CASSRPGTSGPSTDTQYF TGTGCCAGCAGTCGTCCCGGGACTAGCGGCCCTAGCACAGATACGCAGTATTTT TRBJ2-3 18 TRBV6-2/TRBV6-3 TRBD2 NA
CASSSWTSGREGEQFF TGTGCCAGCAGTTCCTGGACTAGCGGGAGAGAAGGTGAGCAGTTCTTC TRBJ2-1 16 TRBV6-6 TRBD2 NA
CASSTGGGELFF TGTGCCAGCAGTACAGGGGGTGGGGAGCTGTTTTTT TRBJ2-2 12 TRBV6-5 TRBD1 NA
CASSYLGADDYTF TGTGCCAGCAGCTACCTAGGCGCAGATGACTACACCTTC TRBJ1-2 13 TRBV7-3 NA NA
CASSLQLDLSGELFF TGCGCCAGCAGCTTACAGCTGGATCTGTCCGGGGAGCTGTTTTTT TRBJ2-2 15 TRBV5-1 NA NA
CASSLAVLGTGGSSGRTF TGCGCCAGCAGCTTGGCGGTCTTAGGAACAGGGGGTTCCTCCGGGCGGACCTTC TRBJ1-2 18 TRBV5-1 TRBD1 NA
CASSYSNSGKYNEQFF TGTGCCAGCAGTTACTCGAATAGCGGGAAATACAATGAGCAGTTCTTC TRBJ2-1 16 TRBV6-5 TRBD2 NA
CASSQTGTSGSGEQFF TGTGCCAGCAGCCAGACCGGGACTAGCGGTTCAGGTGAGCAGTTCTTC TRBJ2-1 16 TRBV14 TRBD2 NA
CASSLEFGVVGYGYTF TGTGCCAGCAGCTTAGAATTCGGGGTCGTGGGCTATGGCTACACCTTC TRBJ1-2 16 TRBV11-2 NA NA
CASSPAGTFYGYTF TGCGCCAGCAGCCCGGCCGGGACTTTCTATGGCTACACCTTC TRBJ1-2 14 TRBV5-1 NA NA
CASSIGGRAFYEQYF TGTGCCAGTAGTATTGGAGGGAGGGCCTTCTACGAGCAGTACTTC TRBJ2-7 15 TRBV19 TRBD2 NA
CASSQDGTSGNTIYF TGTGCCAGCAGCCAAGACGGGACTTCTGGAAACACCATATATTTT TRBJ1-3 15 TRBV14 NA few
CASSGLGATPSLTDTQYF TGTGCCAGCAGCGGCCTGGGGGCCACACCTAGCCTCACAGATACGCAGTATTTT TRBJ2-3 18 TRBV7-9 NA NA
CASSTGVELFF TGTGCCAGCAGCACGGGTGTGGAGCTGTTTTTT TRBJ2-2 11 TRBV6-2/TRBV6-3 NA few
CASSTVAGGFQETQYF TGTGCCAGTAGTACGGTAGCGGGAGGGTTCCAAGAGACCCAGTACTTC TRBJ2-5 16 TRBV19 TRBD2 NA
CASSYPGSQPQHF TGTGCCAGCAGTTACCCGGGGTCTCAGCCCCAGCATTTT TRBJ1-5 13 TRBV6-5 NA NA
CASSAGTGPNEQFF TGTGCCAGCAGCGCAGGGACAGGTCCAAATGAGCAGTTCTTC TRBJ2-1 14 TRBV9 TRBD1 NA
CASRADSSSYNEQFF TGCGCCAGCAGGGCGGACTCTTCCTCCTACAATGAGCAGTTCTTC TRBJ2-1 15 TRBV10-1 NA many
CASSTRQGIYEQYF TGTGCCAGTAGTACCAGACAGGGTATCTACGAGCAGTACTTC TRBJ2-7 14 TRBV19 TRBD1 NA
CASSSRDRPYNEQFF TGTGCCAGCAGCTCCCGGGACAGACCCTACAATGAGCAGTTCTTC TRBJ2-1 15 TRBV7-9 TRBD1 NA
CSVEDGRVHGYTF TGCAGCGTTGAAGATGGCAGGGTACATGGCTACACCTTC TRBJ1-2 13 TRBV29-1 NA NA
CASSTRQGANQPQHF TGTGCCAGTAGTACTCGACAGGGGGCCAATCAGCCCCAGCATTTT TRBJ1-5 15 TRBV19 TRBD1 NA
CASRASGTNTGELFF TGTGCCAGCAGAGCAAGCGGGACCAACACCGGGGAGCTGTTTTTT TRBJ2-2 15 TRBV7-3 TRBD2 once
CASSQDLGAGAAEQYF TGCGCCAGCAGCCAAGATCTGGGCGCGGGGGCAGCCGAGCAGTACTTC TRBJ2-7 16 TRBV4-3 NA NA
CASSQASGTNTGELFF TGTGCCAGCAGCCAAGCTAGCGGGACCAACACCGGGGAGCTGTTTTTT TRBJ2-2 16 TRBV4-2 TRBD2 NA
CASSVDPRNIQYF TGTGCCAGCAGCGTAGATCCCAGGAACATTCAGTACTTC TRBJ2-4 13 TRBV9 NA NA
CSVETGQLGTTGELFF TGCAGCGTTGAAACGGGACAGTTAGGGACCACCGGGGAGCTGTTTTTT TRBJ2-2 16 TRBV29-1 TRBD1 NA
CASSLEVTGDINEQFF TGTGCCAGCAGCTTAGAGGTTACAGGGGATATCAATGAGCAGTTCTTC TRBJ2-1 16 TRBV13 TRBD1 NA
CASSLGEYPTDTQYF TGCGCCAGCAGCTTGGGGGAGTACCCCACAGATACGCAGTATTTT TRBJ2-3 15 TRBV5-1 NA NA
CASSFSLNQPQHF TGTGCCAGCAGCTTTAGTCTCAATCAGCCCCAGCATTTT TRBJ1-5 13 TRBV7-9 NA NA
CSASAPGTGDEKLFF TGCAGTGCTAGTGCCCCGGGGACAGGGGATGAAAAACTGTTTTTT TRBJ1-4 15 TRBV20-1 TRBD1 NA
CAWSENYEQFF TGTGCCTGGAGTGAAAACTATGAGCAGTTCTTC TRBJ2-1 11 TRBV30 NA NA
CASSHDQVQQFF TGTGCCAGCAGCCACGACCAGGTGCAGCAGTTCTTC TRBJ2-1 12 TRBV5-4 NA NA
CASRPSGREYTDTQYF TGCGCCAGCAGGCCTAGCGGGAGGGAGTATACAGATACGCAGTATTTT TRBJ2-3 16 TRBV5-1 TRBD2 NA
CASSFTSGRATDTQYF TGTGCCAGCAGTTTCACCAGCGGGAGGGCGACAGATACGCAGTATTTT TRBJ2-3 16 TRBV27 TRBD2 NA
CASSFNLRTGVLEQFF TGTGCCAGCAGCTTTAATCTTAGGACAGGGGTTCTTGAGCAGTTCTTC TRBJ2-1 16 TRBV7-2 TRBD1 NA
CASSRTSGRYDTQYF TGTGCCAGCAGTCGGACTAGCGGGCGATATGATACGCAGTATTTT TRBJ2-3 15 TRBV2 TRBD2 NA
CASSPSGTDGNTIYF TGTGCCAGCAGCCCCTCCGGGACAGACGGAAACACCATATATTTT TRBJ1-3 15 TRBV7-9 TRBD1 NA
CASSQSSDRGLSGYTF TGCGCCAGCAGTCAATCGTCGGACAGGGGCCTATCTGGCTACACCTTC TRBJ1-2 16 TRBV23-1 TRBD1 NA